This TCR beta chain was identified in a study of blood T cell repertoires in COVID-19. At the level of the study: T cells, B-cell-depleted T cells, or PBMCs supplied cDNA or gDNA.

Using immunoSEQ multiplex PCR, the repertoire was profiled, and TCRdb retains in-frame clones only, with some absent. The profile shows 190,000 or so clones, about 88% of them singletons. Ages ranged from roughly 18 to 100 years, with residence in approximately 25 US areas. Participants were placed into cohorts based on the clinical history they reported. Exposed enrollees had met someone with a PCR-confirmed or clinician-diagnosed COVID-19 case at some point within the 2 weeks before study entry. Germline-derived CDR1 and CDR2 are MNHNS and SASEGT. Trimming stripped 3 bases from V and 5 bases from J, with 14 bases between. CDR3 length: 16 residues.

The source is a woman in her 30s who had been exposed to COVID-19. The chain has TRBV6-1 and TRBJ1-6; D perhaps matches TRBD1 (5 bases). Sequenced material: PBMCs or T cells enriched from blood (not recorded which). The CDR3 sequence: CASSEAGGEHNSPLHF. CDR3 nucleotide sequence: TGTGCCAGCAGTGAGGCGGGGGGTGAGCATAATTCACCCCTCCACTTT.